This T cell receptor beta chain was identified in a study of human T cells and chemical hapten exposure. The time point denotes: patch test 1, 2 weeks after DPC sensitization. Treatment denoted: therapeutic diphenylcyclopropenone sensitization with weekly scalp DPC. Using its own MiXCR run on the RACE reads, TCRdb lists one record per CDR3 protein. The sample holds some 180,000 distinct CDR3 sequences, 20% to 25% seen once. Study-wide results and caveats: Positive correlation was observed between PT1 expanded TCR counts and patch test score. Significantly more large CDR3 similarity clusters arose among expanded TCRs than among controls.

A word on this clonotype: Its antigen is not known.

V gave up 5 bases and J gave up 4 bases, with 12 bases separating them. The CDR3 totals 14 residues. CDR1 SEHNR and CDR2 FQNEAQ come from the germline V gene (reference sequence). The sequence was collected from a woman aged 45-60 years with alopecia areata. Some clones in this sample may be carry-over from other donors' samples. The sample here was whole blood, taken in connection with sensitization to the hapten diphenylcyclopropenone (DPC). The gene calls are TRBV7-9 and TRBJ1-5; D is uncertain. In nucleotides, the CDR3 is TGTGCCAGCAGCCCCGACACCCAAAATCAGCCCCAGCATTTT. Translation: CASSPDTQNQPQHF.